Here is one T cell receptor (beta chain) with its context. This clone was picked up a small number of times. Its antigen has not been determined. There are no base qualities to consult, and no much larger clone falls within one base. Participants in the prospective study were enrolled through a virtual design, were aged roughly 18 to 90 years, and lived in about 25 United States geographic areas. In the prospective study, cohorts were assigned on the basis of participant-reported clinical history obtained from a screening survey and a study questionnaire. Recovered participants in ImmuneRACE Cohort 3 were defined by two consecutive negative NP/OP PCR tests, clearance by a healthcare professional, or resolution of symptoms. Each participant in the prospective study had whole blood, serum and a nasopharyngeal or oropharyngeal swab collected by mobile phlebotomists. Prospective study participants could optionally give additional blood draws and questionnaires over an approximately 2-month period. Before DNA extraction, prospective study blood samples were shipped either frozen or at room temperature.

The immunoSEQ Assay, a bias-controlled multiplex PCR, was used to amplify TCRbeta CDR3 regions from genomic DNA. As for the original processing: Within the assay, amplification of reference gene primers was used to estimate how many nucleated cells each sample contained. To quantify the absolute abundance of each unique TCRbeta CDR3 rearrangement, sequence reads were collapsed and filtered. Productive Simpson clonality was computed per sample as the square root of Simpson's diversity index over productive rearrangements. TCRdb re-hosts the immuneACCESS table, in-frame sequences only. Its copies lack some clones; in the studies checked, an unresolved V gene accounts for under half of them, and the cause for the rest is not known. V, J and clone size are those of that table, while D and trimming were read from the DNA. The sample contains more than 250,000 clones, 70% to 90% of them found a single time. 8% to 13% of the sample is taken by the ten largest.

This record comes from a study of blood T cell repertoires in COVID-19 (TCRdb year 2020). Describing the broader study: Collaborator samples came from the United States, Italy and Spain and covered acute and convalescent phases of COVID-19. The material from the prospective study consisted of cDNA or gDNA derived from T cells, B-cell-depleted T cells, or PBMCs. Subjects who had been exposed to COVID-19, were actively infected with it, or had recovered from it provided the deeply sampled blood TCRbeta repertoires that made up the dataset. The repertoires were made available in a free public database intended to serve as a resource for research on the immune response to SARS-CoV-2. The samples were drawn from two sources: the first 160 participants of the ongoing ImmuneRACE study, and 1,000 to 1,500 subjects contributed by 6 global collaborators. The sample metadata nearly always contained a de-identified subject ID, COVID-19 status, age in years and sex. Where available, HLA class I and class II types were obtained from metadata supplied by the sample provider rather than from assay-based typing. General conclusions and limits of the study: How much clinical and demographic metadata was included differed by source and by participant, and the metadata was provided uncurated.

The sample taken for sequencing was PBMCs or T cells enriched from blood (not recorded which). The sequence derives from a woman aged 18 to 35 who had recovered from COVID-19.

The CDR3 region: CASSLAIVRGRTGELFF. The nucleotide sequence is given as TGTGCCAGCAGCTTGGCCATTGTGAGGGGGCGGACCGGGGAGCTGTTTTTT. The chain employs TRBV5-6 and TRBJ2-2, with 7 bases matching TRBD1. The germline V and J ends show losses of 0 bases and 5 bases respectively, and no gene match explains 10 bases of the junction. From its cysteine to its phenylalanine, the CDR3 spans 17 amino acids. Only the CDR3 region is kept as DNA, spanning 51 bases read in frame from base 1. Per the germline V gene, SGHDT is the CDR1 and YYEEEE is the CDR2.